Listed below are T cell receptor beta chains from one sample, sequenced in a study of blood T cells in healthy people across ages. From the 5' RACE reads, TCRdb called clonotypes with MiXCR, one entry per CDR3 protein. Of 780,000 or so distinct CDR3 sequences listed, approximately 60% are singletons. What was sequenced was blood. The origin of the receptors is a man aged 35-49 years in good health. The conserved cysteine and the conserved F or W are not part of the CDR3 here. Only some rows state a clone size, as once, few, many or a class for expanded clones.

TRBJ2-1 many TRBV20-1 SPKSEMGYNEQF
TRBJ1-1 few TRBV7-9 ASSPTLQGATEAF
TRBJ1-5 - TRBV6-5 ASSYGLGQPQH
TRBJ1-2 - TRBV4-1 ASSSHSYGYT
TRBJ2-1 few TRBV7-9 ASSNPSGDNEQF
TRBJ2-7 - TRBV4-3 ASSQTGTGEREQY
TRBJ2-7 few TRBV2 ASSEDSTGSYEQY
TRBJ2-3 - TRBV20-1 SADGLSRRDFSTDTQY
TRBJ1-4 few TRBV12-3/TRBV12-4 ASSFRGDEKLF
TRBJ1-2 few TRBV12-3/TRBV12-4 ASSLGQGVFGYT
TRBJ2-7 many TRBV20-1 SARAVTLQY
TRBJ2-5 - TRBV15 ATSRDYRTIEETQY
TRBJ2-7 few TRBV6-5 ASSYVTGLSYEQY
TRBJ2-5 few TRBV5-1 ASSLAVGTKKETQY